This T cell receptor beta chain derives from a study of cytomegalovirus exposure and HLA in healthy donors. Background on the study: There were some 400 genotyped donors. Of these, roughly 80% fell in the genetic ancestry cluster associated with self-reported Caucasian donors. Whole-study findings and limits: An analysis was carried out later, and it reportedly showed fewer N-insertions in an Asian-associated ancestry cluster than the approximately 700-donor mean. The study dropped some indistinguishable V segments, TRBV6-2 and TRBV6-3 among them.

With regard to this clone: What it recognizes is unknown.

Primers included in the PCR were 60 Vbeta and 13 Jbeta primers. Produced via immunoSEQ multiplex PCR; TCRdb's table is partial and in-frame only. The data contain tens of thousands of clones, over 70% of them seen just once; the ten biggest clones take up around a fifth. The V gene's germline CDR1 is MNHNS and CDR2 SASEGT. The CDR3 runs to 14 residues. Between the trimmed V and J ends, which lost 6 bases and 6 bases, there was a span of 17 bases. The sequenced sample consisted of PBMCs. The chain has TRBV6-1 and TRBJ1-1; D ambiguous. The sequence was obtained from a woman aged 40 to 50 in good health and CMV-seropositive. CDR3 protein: CASRLREGTPEAFF. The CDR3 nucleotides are TGTGCCAGCAGGCTCAGAGAGGGAACCCCTGAAGCTTTCTTT.